The next 21 T cell receptor beta chains were all read from a single sample in a study of blood T cells in healthy people across ages. A second about 6 to 12 cycle PCR used barcoded and J-beta primers. Each CDR3 protein gets one entry after TCRdb re-called the 5' RACE reads with MiXCR. This sample has over 600,000 distinct CDR3 sequences, with more than 50% found just once. What was sequenced was blood. These TCRs come from a man in his forties in good health.

This clonotype came up a few times. This chain connects TRBV5-1 to TRBJ2-7; 8 nucleotides align to TRBD1. From germline, CDR1 is SGHRS and CDR2 YFSETQ. The length of the CDR3 is 13 residues. The V gene end was trimmed by 0 bases and the J gene end by 5 bases; junction bases not matched to a gene: 1. For the CDR3, the DNA is TGCGCCAGCAGCTTGGGGACAGGGCACGAGCAGTACTTC. Translated: CASSLGTGHEQYF.

This clonotype has just a few counts. J is TRBJ2-3 and V is TRBV11-2, with D unclear. Trimming took off 4 bases at V and 0 bases at J, with 14 bases between the two ends. CDR3 length: 16 amino acids. Germline V gene sequence: CDR1 SGHAT, CDR2 FQNNGV. The CDR3 region is CASSSHPQPSTDTQYF. The CDR3 DNA reads as TGTGCCAGCAGCTCACACCCTCAGCCTAGCACAGATACGCAGTATTTT.

This clonotype was found a few times. The chain combines TRBV5-1 with TRBJ1-2; D is unclear. The CDR3 runs to 16 residues. V was cut by 0 bases and J by 8 bases, with 20 bases left in between. Germline V gene lookup returns CDR1 SGHRS and CDR2 YFSETQ. CDR3 bases: TGCGCCAGCAGCTTGGTCGGTCAAGGACCTACTATCGGCTACACCTTC. Translating it yields CASSLVGQGPTIGYTF.

This clonotype was counted many times. This chain joins TRBV27 and TRBJ2-3; D is tentatively TRBD1 or TRBD2 (5 bases each). CDR3 size: 16 residues. Trimming removed 6 bases from V and 6 bases from J, with 22 bases in between. Germline CDR1 is MNHEY and CDR2 is SMNVEV (reference sequence). CDR3 sequence: CASSREPHGTLDTQYF. CDR3 sequence (DNA): TGTGCCAGCAGCCGAGAACCCCACGGGACGTTGGATACGCAGTATTTT.

V and J are TRBV27 and TRBJ2-7, with TRBD1 identical over 10 bases. V shed 6 bases and J 3 bases; nucleotides not matched to a gene: 8. The germline gives CDR1 MNHEY, CDR2 SMNVEV (reference sequence). CDR3 size: 15 residues. The CDR3 sequence is CASSPGQGLIYEQYF. The DNA for the CDR3 is TGTGCCAGCAGCCCGGGACAGGGGCTAATCTACGAGCAGTACTTC.

The chain uses TRBV6-1 and TRBJ1-2, with TRBD1 matching over 7 bases. Trimming at V came to 7 bases and at J to 1 base, leaving 9 bases not matched to a gene. CDR3 length: 15 residues. In germline, CDR1 is MNHNS, CDR2 SASEGT. CDR3 in amino acids: CASTSTTGNNYGYTF. The DNA of the CDR3 is TGTGCCAGCACCTCCACGACAGGGAATAACTATGGCTACACCTTC.

The sample holds a few counts of this clonotype. The V gene is TRBV20-1, the J gene TRBJ2-1; D not resolved. From germline, CDR1 is DFQATT and CDR2 SNEGSKA (reference sequence). The CDR3 runs 11 residues. V was cut by 1 base and J by 9 bases, with 7 bases left in between. The CDR3: CSARVGGEQFF. The CDR3 DNA reads TGCAGTGCTAGAGTGGGTGGTGAGCAGTTCTTC.

The chain recombines TRBV20-1 with TRBJ2-1; D uncertain. The CDR3 contains 15 residues. Germline values: CDR1 DFQATT, CDR2 SNEGSKA (reference sequence). V dropped 1 base and J dropped 10 bases, with 20 bases sitting between them. CDR3 nucleotides: TGCAGTGCTAGAGCCCCGGCGGATCGCCCATGGGAGCAGTTCTTC. Its protein is CSARAPADRPWEQFF.

This clonotype was found a few times. This sequence joins TRBV6-1 and TRBJ1-2; TRBD1 is a possible D gene (6 bases). CDR1 is MNHNS, CDR2 SASEGT, per germline. This CDR3 is built from 18 residues. Trimming took 0 bases from V and 5 from J, leaving 22 bases between them. The CDR3 spells CASSEALVDSWRVYGYTF. The CDR3 DNA sequence: TGTGCCAGCAGTGAAGCGCTCGTGGACAGCTGGCGTGTTTATGGCTACACCTTC.

The table lists this clonotype with a few counts. This chain uses TRBV6-1 with TRBJ2-7; 10 bases agree with TRBD2. From germline, CDR1 is MNHNS and CDR2 SASEGT. The CDR3 loop spans 18 amino acids. J gave up 0 bases and V 7 bases, and 15 bases lay outside the gene matches. Written as DNA, the CDR3 is TGTGCCAGCACCCAGGGACTAGCGTCTCCTCGGAGCTCCTACGAGCAGTACTTC. Translation: CASTQGLASPRSSYEQYF.

The chain joins TRBV9 to TRBJ2-7, with D possibly being TRBD1 (5 bases). The DNA end is a closer match to TRBJ2-5, so the J assignment may be wrong. The CDR3 spans 14 residues. The germline V gene has CDR1 SGDLS and CDR2 YYNGEE. CDR3 nucleotide sequence: TGTGCCAGCAGCAAATCGACCAGGGCGCAGACCCAGTACTTC. Its translation: CASSKSTRAQTQYF.

This clonotype was detected a few times. The V gene is TRBV6-2 or TRBV6-3, the J gene TRBJ1-1; no firm D call. V lost 0 bases and J lost 0, with 8 bases in between. The germline gives CDR1 MNHEY, CDR2 SVGEGT. CDR3 length equals 15 residues. The CDR3 spells CASSYSGRMNTEAFF. CDR3 DNA: TGTGCCAGCAGTTACTCTGGGCGGATGAACACTGAAGCTTTCTTT.

There are a few counts of this clonotype. The genes are TRBV4-3 and TRBJ2-1; perhaps TRBD1 as D (6 bases). The germline V and J ends were trimmed by 2 bases and 7 bases, with 15 bases remaining between them. CDR3 length: 15 residues. Looked up from germline, CDR1 is LGHNA and CDR2 is YSLEER. CDR3 amino acids: CASSQRGSGTNEQFF. CDR3 DNA sequence: TGCGCCAGCAGCCAAAGGGGGAGCGGTACAAATGAGCAGTTCTTC.

The chain employs TRBV11-2 and TRBJ2-1; TRBD2 matches at 10 bases. The germline gives CDR1 SGHAT, CDR2 FQNNGV. With 1 base clipped from V and 6 bases from J, the junction kept 3 bases outside the gene matches. There are 15 residues in the CDR3. For the CDR3, the DNA is TGTGCCAGCAGCTTAGCAGCGGGAGGGCTCAATGAGCAGTTCTTC. The encoded protein is CASSLAAGGLNEQFF.

This clonotype was observed a few times. The genes are TRBV5-5 and TRBJ2-4; 11 bases map to TRBD1. With V trimmed by 6 bases and J by 0 bases, 5 bases remained unmatched. This CDR3 is 16 amino acids long. Germline CDR1 reads SGHKS; CDR2 reads YYEKEE (reference sequence). CDR3 protein: CASMGQGVLAKNIQYF. As DNA, the CDR3 is TGTGCCAGCATGGGACAGGGGGTACTAGCCAAAAACATTCAGTACTTC.

The chain has TRBV7-3 and TRBJ2-2; D is ambiguous. Germline CDR1 SGHTA, CDR2 FQGTGA. Trimming stripped 6 bases from V and 5 bases from J, with 19 bases between. There are 16 residues in the CDR3. CDR3 region: CASRPPRASTTGELFF. The CDR3 coding sequence is TGTGCCAGCAGACCACCGCGTGCTTCGACGACCGGGGAGCTGTTTTTT.

V gene TRBV27 combines with J gene TRBJ2-1; no clear D gene. CDR1 and CDR2 from the germline V gene are MNHEY and SMNVEV (reference sequence). CDR3 length: 13 residues. V gave up 1 base and J gave up 9 bases, with 10 bases separating them. This CDR3 reads CASSLWDYGEQFF. The CDR3 nucleotides are TGTGCCAGCAGTTTATGGGATTATGGTGAGCAGTTCTTC.

The rearrangement uses TRBV18 and TRBJ2-1; 8 nucleotides match TRBD1. The DNA end favors TRBJ2-7, so the J call may be wrong. From germline, CDR1 is KGHSH and CDR2 LQKENI. The CDR3 runs to 16 residues. CDR3 sequence reads: CASSPRQGTGYNEQYF. The CDR3 coding sequence is TGTGCCAGCTCACCTAGACAGGGGACAGGCTACAATGAGCAGTACTTC.

The genes are TRBV7-2 and TRBJ2-1, with D perhaps being TRBD1 or TRBD2 (5 bases each). CDR3 length: 15 amino acids. Trimming took off 4 bases at V and 5 bases at J, with 15 bases between the two ends. Germline V CDR1 and CDR2: SGHTA, FQGNSA. The CDR3 protein is CASSSTGPINNEQFF. The CDR3 bases are TGTGCCAGCAGCTCGACGGGACCAATCAACAATGAGCAGTTCTTC.

This clonotype was counted only a few times. J is TRBJ1-6 and V is TRBV15; perhaps TRBD1 as D (6 bases). Trimming stripped 0 bases from V and 9 bases from J, with 15 bases between. Per the germline V gene, CDR1 is LNHNV and CDR2 is YYDKDF (reference sequence). The CDR3 sequence is 16 residues long. The CDR3 region is CATSRDRAGVSSPLHF. The CDR3 nucleotides are TGTGCCACCAGCAGAGATCGGGCAGGGGTTAGTTCACCCCTCCACTTT.

The rearrangement joins TRBV7-3 to TRBJ2-4, with D possibly TRBD2 on 5 matching bases. The CDR3 contains 10 residues. V was cut by 10 bases and J by 13 bases, with 14 bases left in between. The germline V gene encodes CDR1 SGHTA and CDR2 FQGTGA. CDR3 coding DNA: TGTGCCAACACCCCAAGGGAGCAGTACTTC. This gives the protein CANTPREQYF.